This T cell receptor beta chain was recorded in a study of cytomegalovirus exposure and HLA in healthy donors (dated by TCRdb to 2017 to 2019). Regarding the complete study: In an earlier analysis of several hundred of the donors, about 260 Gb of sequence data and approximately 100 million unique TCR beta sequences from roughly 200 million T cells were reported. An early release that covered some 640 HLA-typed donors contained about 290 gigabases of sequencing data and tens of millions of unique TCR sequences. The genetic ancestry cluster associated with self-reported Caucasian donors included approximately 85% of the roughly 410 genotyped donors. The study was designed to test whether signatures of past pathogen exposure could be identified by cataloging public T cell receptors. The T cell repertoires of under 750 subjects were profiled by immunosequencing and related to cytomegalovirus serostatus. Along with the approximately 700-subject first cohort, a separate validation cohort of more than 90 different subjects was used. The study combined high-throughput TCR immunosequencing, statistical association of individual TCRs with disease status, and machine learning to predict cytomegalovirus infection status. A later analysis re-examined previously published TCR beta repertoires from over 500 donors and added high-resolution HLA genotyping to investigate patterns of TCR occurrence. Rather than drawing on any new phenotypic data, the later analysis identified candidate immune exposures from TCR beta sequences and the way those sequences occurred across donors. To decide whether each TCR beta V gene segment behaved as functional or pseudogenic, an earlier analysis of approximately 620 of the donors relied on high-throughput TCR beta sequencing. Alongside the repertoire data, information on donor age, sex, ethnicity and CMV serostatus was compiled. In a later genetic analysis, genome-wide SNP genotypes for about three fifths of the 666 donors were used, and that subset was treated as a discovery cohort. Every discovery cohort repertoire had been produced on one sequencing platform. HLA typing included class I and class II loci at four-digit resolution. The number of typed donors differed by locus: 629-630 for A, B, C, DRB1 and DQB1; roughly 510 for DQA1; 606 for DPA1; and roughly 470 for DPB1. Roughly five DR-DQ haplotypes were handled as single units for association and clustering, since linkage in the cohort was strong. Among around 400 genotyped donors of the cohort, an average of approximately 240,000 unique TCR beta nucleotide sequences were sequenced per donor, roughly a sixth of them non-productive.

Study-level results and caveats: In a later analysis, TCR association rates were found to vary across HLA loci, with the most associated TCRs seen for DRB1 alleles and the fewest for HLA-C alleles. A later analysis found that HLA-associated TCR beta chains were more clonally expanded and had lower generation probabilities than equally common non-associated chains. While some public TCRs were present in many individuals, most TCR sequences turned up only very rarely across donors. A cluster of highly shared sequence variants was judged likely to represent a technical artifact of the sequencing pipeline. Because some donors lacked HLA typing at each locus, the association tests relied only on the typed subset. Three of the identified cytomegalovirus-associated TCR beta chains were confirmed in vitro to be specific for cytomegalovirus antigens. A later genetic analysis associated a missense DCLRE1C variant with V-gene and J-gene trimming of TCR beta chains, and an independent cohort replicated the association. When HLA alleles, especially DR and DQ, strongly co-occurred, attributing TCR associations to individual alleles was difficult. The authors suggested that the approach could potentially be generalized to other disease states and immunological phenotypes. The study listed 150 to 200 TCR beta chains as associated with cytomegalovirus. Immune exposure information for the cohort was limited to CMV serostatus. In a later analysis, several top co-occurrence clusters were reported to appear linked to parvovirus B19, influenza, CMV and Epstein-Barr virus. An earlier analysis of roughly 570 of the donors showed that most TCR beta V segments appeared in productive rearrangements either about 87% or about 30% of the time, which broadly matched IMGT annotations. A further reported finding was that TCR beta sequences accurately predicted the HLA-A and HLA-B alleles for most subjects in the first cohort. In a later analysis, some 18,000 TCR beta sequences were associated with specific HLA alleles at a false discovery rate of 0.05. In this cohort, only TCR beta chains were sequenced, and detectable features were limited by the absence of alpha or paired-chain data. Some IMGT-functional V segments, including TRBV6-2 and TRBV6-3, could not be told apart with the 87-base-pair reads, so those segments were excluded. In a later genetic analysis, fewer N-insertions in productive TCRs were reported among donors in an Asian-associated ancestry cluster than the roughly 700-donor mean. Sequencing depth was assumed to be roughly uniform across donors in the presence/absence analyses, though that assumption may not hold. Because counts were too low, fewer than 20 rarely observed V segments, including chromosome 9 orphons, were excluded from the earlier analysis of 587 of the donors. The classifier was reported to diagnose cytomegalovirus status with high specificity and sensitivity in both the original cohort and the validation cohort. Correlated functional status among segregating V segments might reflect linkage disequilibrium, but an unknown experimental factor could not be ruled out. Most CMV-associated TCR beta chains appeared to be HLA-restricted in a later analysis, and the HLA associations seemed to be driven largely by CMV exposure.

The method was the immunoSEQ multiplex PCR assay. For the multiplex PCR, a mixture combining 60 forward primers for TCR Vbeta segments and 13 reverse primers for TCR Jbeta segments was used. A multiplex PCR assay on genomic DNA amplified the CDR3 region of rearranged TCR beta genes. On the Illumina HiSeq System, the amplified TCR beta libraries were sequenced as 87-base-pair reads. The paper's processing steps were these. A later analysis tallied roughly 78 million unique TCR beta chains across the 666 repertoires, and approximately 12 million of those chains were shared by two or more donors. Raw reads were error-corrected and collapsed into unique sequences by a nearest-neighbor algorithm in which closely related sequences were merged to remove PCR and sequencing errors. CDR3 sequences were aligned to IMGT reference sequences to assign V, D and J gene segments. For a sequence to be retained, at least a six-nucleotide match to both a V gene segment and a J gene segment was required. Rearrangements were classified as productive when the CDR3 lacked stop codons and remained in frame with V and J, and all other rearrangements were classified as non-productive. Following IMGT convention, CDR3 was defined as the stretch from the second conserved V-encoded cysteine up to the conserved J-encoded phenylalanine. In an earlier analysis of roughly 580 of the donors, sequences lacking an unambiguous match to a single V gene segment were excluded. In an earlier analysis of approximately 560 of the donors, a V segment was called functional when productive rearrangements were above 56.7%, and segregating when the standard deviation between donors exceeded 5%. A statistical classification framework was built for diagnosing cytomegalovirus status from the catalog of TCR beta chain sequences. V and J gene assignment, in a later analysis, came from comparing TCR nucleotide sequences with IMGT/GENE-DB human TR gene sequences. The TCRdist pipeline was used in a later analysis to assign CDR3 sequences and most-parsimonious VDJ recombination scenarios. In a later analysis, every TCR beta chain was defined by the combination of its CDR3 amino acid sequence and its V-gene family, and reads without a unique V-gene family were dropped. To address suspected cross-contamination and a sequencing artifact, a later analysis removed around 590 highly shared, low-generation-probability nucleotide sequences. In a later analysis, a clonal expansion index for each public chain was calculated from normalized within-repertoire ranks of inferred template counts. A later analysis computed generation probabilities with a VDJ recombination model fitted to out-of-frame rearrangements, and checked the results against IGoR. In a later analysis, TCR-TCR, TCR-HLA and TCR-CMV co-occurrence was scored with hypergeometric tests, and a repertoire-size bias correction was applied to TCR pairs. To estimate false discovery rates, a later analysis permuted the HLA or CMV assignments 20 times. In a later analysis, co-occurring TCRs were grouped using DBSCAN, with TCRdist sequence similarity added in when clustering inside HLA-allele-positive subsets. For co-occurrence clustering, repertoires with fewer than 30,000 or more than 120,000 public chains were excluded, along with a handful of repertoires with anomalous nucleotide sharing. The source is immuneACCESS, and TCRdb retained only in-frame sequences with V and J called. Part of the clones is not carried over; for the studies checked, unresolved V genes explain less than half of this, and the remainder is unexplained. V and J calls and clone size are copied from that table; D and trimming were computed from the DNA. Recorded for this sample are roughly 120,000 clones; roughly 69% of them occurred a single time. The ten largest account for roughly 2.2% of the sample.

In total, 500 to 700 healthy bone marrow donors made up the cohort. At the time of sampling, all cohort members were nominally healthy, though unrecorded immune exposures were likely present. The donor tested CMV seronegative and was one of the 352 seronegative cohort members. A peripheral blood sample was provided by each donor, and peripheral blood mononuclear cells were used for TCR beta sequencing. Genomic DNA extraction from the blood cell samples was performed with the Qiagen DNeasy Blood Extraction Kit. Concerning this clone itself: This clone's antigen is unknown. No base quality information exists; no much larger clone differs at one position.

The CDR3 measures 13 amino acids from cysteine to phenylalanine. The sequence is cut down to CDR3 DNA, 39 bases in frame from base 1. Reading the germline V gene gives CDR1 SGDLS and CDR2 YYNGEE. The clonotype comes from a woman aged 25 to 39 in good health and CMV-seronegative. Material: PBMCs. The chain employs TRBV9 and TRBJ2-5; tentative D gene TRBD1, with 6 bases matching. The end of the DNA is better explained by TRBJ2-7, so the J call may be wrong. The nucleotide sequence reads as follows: TGTGCCAGCAGCGTGGAACAGGGTTACGAGCAGTACTTC. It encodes CASSVEQGYEQYF.